This T cell receptor (beta chain) was retrieved from a study of blood T cell repertoires in COVID-19. Source study methods: It was from reference gene primer amplification that nucleated cell counts were estimated. Clones were read by immunoSEQ multiplex PCR, and TCRdb kept only the in-frame ones, dropping some. That table furnishes V, J and clone size, whereas the DNA furnished D and trimming. This table holds approximately 280,000 clones, around 90% found once. Regarding this clone: The identical CDR3 is also encoded by other nucleotide sequences in the sample.

The specimen sequenced was PBMCs or T cells enriched from blood (not recorded which). The TCR originated in a woman aged 18-30 years with acute COVID-19.

This CDR3 reads CASSQEGLAGSYNEQFF. In DNA, the CDR3 is TGCGCCAGCAGCCAAGAAGGGCTAGCGGGCTCCTACAATGAGCAGTTCTTC. The chain is built from TRBV4-1 and TRBJ2-1; TRBD2 agrees at 8 bases. The CDR3 is 17 residues long. The germline V gene has CDR1 MGHRA and CDR2 YSYEKL. Trimming removed 0 bases from V and 0 bases from J; junction bases left unmatched: 4.